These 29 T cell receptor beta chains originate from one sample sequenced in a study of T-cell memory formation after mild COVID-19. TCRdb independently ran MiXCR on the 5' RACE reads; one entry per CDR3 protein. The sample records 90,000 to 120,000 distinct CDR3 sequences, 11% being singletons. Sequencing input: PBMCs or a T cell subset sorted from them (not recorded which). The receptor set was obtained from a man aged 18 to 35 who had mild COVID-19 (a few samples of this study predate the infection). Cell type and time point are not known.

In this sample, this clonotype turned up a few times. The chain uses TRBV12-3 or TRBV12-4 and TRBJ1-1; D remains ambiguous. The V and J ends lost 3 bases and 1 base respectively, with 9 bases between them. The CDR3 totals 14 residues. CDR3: CASSFKVGNTEAFF. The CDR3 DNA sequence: TGTGCCAGCAGTTTCAAGGTCGGGAACACTGAAGCTTTCTTT.

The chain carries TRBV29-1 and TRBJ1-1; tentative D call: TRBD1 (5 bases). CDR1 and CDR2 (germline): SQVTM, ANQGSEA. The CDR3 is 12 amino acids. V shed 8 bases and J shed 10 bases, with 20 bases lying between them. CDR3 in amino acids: CSPGHLPGSAFF. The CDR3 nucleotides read TGCAGCCCAGGACACCTCCCAGGTTCAGCTTTCTTT.

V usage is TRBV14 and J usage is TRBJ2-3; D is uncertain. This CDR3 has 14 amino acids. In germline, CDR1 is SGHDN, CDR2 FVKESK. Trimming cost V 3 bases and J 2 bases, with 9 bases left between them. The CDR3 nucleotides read TGTGCCAGCAGCCAGTTAACTTCCACAGATACGCAGTATTTT. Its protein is CASSQLTSTDTQYF.

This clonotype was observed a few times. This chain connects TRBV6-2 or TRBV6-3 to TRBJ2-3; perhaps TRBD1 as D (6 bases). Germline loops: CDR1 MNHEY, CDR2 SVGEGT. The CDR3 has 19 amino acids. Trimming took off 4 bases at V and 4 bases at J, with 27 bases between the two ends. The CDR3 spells CASSSLTIQGSPGADTQYF. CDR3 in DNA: TGTGCCAGCAGTTCACTAACCATCCAGGGGTCCCCTGGAGCAGATACGCAGTATTTT.

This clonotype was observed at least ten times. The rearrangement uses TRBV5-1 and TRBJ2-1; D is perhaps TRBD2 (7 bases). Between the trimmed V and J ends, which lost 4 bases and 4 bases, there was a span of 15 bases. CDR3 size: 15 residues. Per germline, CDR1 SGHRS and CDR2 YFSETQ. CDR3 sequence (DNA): TGCGCCAGCAGCCCCGGGGGGCCCGAGTACAATGAGCAGTTCTTC. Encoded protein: CASSPGGPEYNEQFF.

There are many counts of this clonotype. This CDR3 reads CASSLDSAEQFF. The CDR3 DNA sequence: TGCGCCAGCAGCTTGGATAGCGCCGAGCAGTTCTTC. The V gene is TRBV5-1, the J gene TRBJ2-1, with a weak D call TRBD2 (5 bases). This CDR3 is built from 12 residues. The V end lost 0 bases, the J end lost 10 bases, and 8 bases lay between the germline ends. CDR1 SGHRS and CDR2 YFSETQ come from the germline V gene.

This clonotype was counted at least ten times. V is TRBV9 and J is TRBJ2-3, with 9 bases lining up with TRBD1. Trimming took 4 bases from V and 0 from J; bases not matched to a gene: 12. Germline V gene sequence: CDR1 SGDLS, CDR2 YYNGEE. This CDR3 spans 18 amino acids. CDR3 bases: TGTGCCAGCAGCAAAGAGGGAGAACAGGGGGCTAGCACAGATACGCAGTATTTT. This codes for CASSKEGEQGASTDTQYF.

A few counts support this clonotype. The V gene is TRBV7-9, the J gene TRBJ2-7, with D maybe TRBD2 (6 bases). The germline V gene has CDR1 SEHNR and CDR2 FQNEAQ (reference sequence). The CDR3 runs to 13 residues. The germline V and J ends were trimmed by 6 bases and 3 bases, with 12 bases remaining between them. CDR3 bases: TGTGCCAGCAGGGGCCCGGGGGACTACGAGCAGTACGTC. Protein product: CASRGPGDYEQYV.

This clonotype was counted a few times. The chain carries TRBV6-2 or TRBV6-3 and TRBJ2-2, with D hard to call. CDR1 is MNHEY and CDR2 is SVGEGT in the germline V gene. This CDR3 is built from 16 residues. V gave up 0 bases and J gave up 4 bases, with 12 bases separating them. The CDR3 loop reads CASSYSGPVGTGELFF. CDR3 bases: TGTGCCAGCAGTTACTCCGGGCCGGTGGGCACCGGGGAGCTGTTTTTT.

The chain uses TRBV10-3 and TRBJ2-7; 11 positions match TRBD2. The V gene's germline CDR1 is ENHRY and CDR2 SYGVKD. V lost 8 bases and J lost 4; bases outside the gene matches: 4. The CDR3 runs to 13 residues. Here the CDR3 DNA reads TGTGCCATCTCGACTAGCGGGGTTTACGAGCAGTACTTC. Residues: CAISTSGVYEQYF.

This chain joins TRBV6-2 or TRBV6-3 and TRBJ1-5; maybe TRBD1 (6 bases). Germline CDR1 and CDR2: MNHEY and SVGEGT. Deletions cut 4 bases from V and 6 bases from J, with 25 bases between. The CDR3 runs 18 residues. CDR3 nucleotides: TGTGCCAGCAGTTTTCAATCCAGGGGACGGTTTATGGGTCAGCCCCAGCATTTT. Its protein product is CASSFQSRGRFMGQPQHF.

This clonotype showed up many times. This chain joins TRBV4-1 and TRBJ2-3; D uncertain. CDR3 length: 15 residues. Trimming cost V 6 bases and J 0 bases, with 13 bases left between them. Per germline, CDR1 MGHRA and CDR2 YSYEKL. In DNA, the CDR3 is TGCGCCAGCAGGGATACCACTTCTAGCACAGATACGCAGTATTTT. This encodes CASRDTTSSTDTQYF.

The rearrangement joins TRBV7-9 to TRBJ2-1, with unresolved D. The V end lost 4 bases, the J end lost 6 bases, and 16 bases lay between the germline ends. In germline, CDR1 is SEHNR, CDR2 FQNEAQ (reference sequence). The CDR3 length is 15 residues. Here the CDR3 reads CASSSWDPGPNEQFF. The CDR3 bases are TGTGCCAGCAGCTCCTGGGATCCAGGACCCAATGAGCAGTTCTTC.

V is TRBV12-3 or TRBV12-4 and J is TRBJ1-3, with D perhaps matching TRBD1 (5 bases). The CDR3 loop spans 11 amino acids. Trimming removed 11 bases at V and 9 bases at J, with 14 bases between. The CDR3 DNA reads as TGTGCCGGAGGGGTGGACCGCACCATATATTTT. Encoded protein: CAGGVDRTIYF.

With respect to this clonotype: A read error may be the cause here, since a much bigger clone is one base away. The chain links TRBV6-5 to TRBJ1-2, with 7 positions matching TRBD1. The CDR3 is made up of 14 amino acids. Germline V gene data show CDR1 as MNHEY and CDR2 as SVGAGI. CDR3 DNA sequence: TGTGCCGGCAGTTACGGGACAGCATCCTATGGCTACACCTTC. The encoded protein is CAGSYGTASYGYTF.

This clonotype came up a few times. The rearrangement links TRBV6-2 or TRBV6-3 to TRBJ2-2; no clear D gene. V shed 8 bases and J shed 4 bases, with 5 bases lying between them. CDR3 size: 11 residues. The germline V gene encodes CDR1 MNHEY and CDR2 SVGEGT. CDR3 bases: TGTGCCAGCCGGGTCACCGGGGAGCTGTTTTTT. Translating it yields CASRVTGELFF.

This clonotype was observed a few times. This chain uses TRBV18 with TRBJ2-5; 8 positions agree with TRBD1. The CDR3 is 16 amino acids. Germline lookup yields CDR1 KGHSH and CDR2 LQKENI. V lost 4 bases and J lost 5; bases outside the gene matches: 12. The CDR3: CASSHQQGDTMETQYF. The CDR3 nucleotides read TGTGCCAGCTCACACCAACAGGGGGACACAATGGAGACCCAGTACTTC.

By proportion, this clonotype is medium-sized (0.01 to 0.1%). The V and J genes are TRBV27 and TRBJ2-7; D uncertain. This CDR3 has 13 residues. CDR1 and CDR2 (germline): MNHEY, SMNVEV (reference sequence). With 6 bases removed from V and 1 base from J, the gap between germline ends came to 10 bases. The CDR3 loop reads CASSHGPSYEQYF. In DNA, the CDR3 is TGTGCCAGCAGCCATGGGCCGTCCTACGAGCAGTACTTC.

The CDR3 protein is CASSTGQGNYNEQFF. CDR3 sequence (DNA): TGCGCCAGCAGCACGGGACAGGGAAACTACAATGAGCAGTTCTTC. This chain connects TRBV5-1 to TRBJ2-1; 9 nucleotides line up with TRBD1. J lost 3 bases, V lost 4 bases, and 5 bases had no gene match. The CDR3 runs 15 residues. Germline CDR1 and CDR2: SGHRS and YFSETQ. The complete variable domain, with remaining parts taken from reference TRBV5-1 and TRBJ2-1, reads KAGVTQTPRYLIKTRGQQVTLSCSPISGHRSVSWYQQTPGQGLQFLFEYFSETQRNKGNFPGRFSGRQFSNSRSEMNVSTLELGDSALYLCASSTGQGNYNEQFFGPGTRLTVL.

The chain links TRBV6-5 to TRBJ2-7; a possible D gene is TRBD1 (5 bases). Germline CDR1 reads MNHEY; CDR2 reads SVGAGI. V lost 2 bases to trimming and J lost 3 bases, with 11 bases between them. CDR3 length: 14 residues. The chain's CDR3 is CASSYGQGNYEQYF. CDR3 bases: TGTGCCAGCAGTTACGGGCAGGGCAACTACGAGCAGTACTTC.

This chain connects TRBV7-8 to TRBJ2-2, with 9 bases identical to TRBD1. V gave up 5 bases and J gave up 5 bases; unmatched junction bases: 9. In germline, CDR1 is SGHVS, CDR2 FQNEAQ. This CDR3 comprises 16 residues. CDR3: CASSRRQGGPTGELFF. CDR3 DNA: TGTGCCAGCAGCCGGAGACAGGGGGGCCCGACCGGGGAGCTGTTTTTT.

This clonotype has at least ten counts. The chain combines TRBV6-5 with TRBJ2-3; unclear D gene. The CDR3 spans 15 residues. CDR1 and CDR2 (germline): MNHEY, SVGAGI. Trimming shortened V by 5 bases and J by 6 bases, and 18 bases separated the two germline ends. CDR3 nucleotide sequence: TGTGCCAGCAGTGGCTTCACGTCCGGATCCGATACGCAGTATTTT. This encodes CASSGFTSGSDTQYF.

This chain's CDR3 is CASSLTRGGLYQETQYF. The DNA for the CDR3 is TGTGCCAGCAGCCTAACCCGGGGGGGACTGTACCAAGAGACCCAGTACTTC. This chain joins TRBV7-9 and TRBJ2-5; the match to TRBD2 covers 8 bases. The J segment lost 0 bases and the V segment lost 5 bases, leaving 11 bases of the junction unmatched. The CDR3 is made up of 17 amino acids. Looked up from germline, CDR1 is SEHNR and CDR2 is FQNEAQ (reference sequence).

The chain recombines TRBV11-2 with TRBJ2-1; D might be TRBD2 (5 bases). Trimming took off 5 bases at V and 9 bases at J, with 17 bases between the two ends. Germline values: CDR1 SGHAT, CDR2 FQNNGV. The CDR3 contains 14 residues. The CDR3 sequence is CASSPEGWLGEQFF. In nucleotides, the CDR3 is TGTGCCAGCAGCCCCGAGGGTTGGCTTGGTGAGCAGTTCTTC. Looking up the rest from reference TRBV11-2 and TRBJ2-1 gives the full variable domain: EAGVAQSPRYKIIEKRQSVAFWCNPISGHATLYWYQQILGQGPKLLIQFQNNGVVDDSQLPKDRFSAERLKGVDSTLKIQPAKLEDSAVYLCASSPEGWLGEQFFGPGTRLTVL.

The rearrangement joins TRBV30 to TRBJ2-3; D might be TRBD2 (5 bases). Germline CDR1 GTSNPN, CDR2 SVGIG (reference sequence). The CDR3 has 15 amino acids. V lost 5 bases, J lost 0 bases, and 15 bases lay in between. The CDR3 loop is CAWALGAASTDTQYF. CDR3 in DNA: TGTGCCTGGGCGCTGGGAGCGGCTAGCACAGATACGCAGTATTTT.

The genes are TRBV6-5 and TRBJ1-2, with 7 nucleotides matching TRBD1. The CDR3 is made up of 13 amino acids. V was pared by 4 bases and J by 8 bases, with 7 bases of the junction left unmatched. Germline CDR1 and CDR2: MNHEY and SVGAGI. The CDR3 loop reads CASSLGSGGGYTF. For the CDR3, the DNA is TGTGCCAGCAGTTTGGGGTCAGGGGGAGGCTACACCTTC.

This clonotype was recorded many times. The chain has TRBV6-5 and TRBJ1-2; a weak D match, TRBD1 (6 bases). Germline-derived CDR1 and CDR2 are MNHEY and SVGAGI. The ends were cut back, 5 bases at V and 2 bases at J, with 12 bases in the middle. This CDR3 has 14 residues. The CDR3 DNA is TGTGCCAGCAGTACCGGGACACTGAACTATGGCTACACCTTC. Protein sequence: CASSTGTLNYGYTF.

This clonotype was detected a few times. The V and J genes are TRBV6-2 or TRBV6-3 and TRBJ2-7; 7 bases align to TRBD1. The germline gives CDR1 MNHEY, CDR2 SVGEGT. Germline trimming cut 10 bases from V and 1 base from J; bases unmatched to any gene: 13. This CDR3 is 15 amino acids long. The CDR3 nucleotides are TGTGCCACTTCCCCGGGACAGATCGTATCCTACGAGCAGTACGTC. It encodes CATSPGQIVSYEQYV.

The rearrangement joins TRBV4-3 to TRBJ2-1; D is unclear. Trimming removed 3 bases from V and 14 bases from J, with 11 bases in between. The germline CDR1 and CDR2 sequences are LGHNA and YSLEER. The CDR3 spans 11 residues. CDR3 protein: CASSQYPDKFF. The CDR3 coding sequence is TGCGCCAGCAGCCAGTACCCCGATAAGTTCTTC.